The 18 T cell receptor beta chains given below trace back to one sample, sequenced in a study of blood T cell repertoires in COVID-19. Repertoires were generated with immunoSEQ multiplex PCR, while TCRdb's copy carries only in-frame clones and drops some. Of some 150,000 clones detected, 80% to 85% appear once; the ten largest clones hold around 8%. Material for sequencing was peripheral blood. These receptors were collected from a human donor in a cohort sampled during active COVID-19.

The chain carries TRBV19 and TRBJ2-5; 10 positions agree with TRBD2. V gave up 4 bases and J gave up 5 bases; unmatched junction bases: 7. CDR3 length: 15 residues. Germline V gene sequence: CDR1 LNHDA, CDR2 SQIVND (reference sequence). The CDR3 here is CASSKGTSESETQYF. DNA for the CDR3: TGTGCCAGTAGTAAGGGGACTAGCGAATCGGAGACCCAGTACTTC.

The CDR3: CASSFPGQGGSGANVLTF. The CDR3 DNA is TGCGCCAGCAGTTTTCCGGGACAGGGGGGCTCTGGGGCCAACGTCCTGACTTTC. V usage is TRBV5-1 and J usage is TRBJ2-6, with 11 nucleotides matching TRBD1. The V gene end was trimmed by 5 bases and the J gene end by 0 bases; junction bases not matched to a gene: 7. The germline V gene has CDR1 SGHRS and CDR2 YFSETQ. This CDR3 contains 18 residues.

This chain connects TRBV3-1 (or the pseudogene TRBV3-2) to TRBJ2-1, with 11 bases aligning to TRBD2. Germline values: CDR1 LGHDT, CDR2 YNNKEL (reference sequence). V shed 0 bases and J 7 bases; nucleotides not matched to a gene: 2. CDR3 length equals 15 residues. CDR3 protein: CASSQDRLAGNEQFF. The CDR3 nucleotides are TGTGCCAGCAGCCAAGATAGACTAGCGGGGAATGAGCAGTTCTTC.

This clone was picked up one time. The chain uses TRBV6-1 and TRBJ1-1; D perhaps matches TRBD1 (5 bases). CDR3 length: 14 residues. V dropped 3 bases and J dropped 7 bases, with 15 bases sitting between them. CDR1 and CDR2 (germline): MNHNS, SASEGT. The CDR3 DNA sequence: TGTGCCAGCAGTGATTTCCCCGACAGCCATGAAGCTTTCTTT. It yields the protein CASSDFPDSHEAFF.

Only a few counts were recorded for this clone. This sequence joins TRBV10-1 and TRBJ2-2, with 9 bases aligning to TRBD1. The trim removed 7 bases at V and 4 bases at J, leaving 4 bases unmatched. This CDR3 is 14 amino acids long. Germline loops: CDR1 WNHNN, CDR2 SYGVQD (reference sequence). The CDR3 protein is CASTLDRGTGELFF. The CDR3 DNA reads TGCGCCAGCACCTTGGACAGGGGCACCGGGGAGCTGTTTTTT.

This chain uses TRBV21-1 with TRBJ2-3; TRBD2 was called by the table and not checked on the DNA. TRBV21-1 is deemed a pseudogene. The CDR3 is 18 residues long. CDR3 protein: CASIPGLAGGLLTDTQYF. CDR3 bases: TGTGCCAGCATCCCTGGACTAGCGGGGGGGCTTCTGACAGATACGCAGTATTTT.

The chain has TRBV5-4 and TRBJ2-3; no definite D call. The CDR3 consists of 12 residues. The germline gives CDR1 SGHNT, CDR2 YYREEE (reference sequence). Trimming took 6 bases from V and 2 from J, leaving 7 bases between them. The CDR3 DNA follows: TGTGCCAGCAACTTCAACACAGATACGCAGTATTTT. This translates into CASNFNTDTQYF.

The chain's CDR3 is CAISEPGGNEQFF. In DNA form, the CDR3 reads TGTGCCATCAGTGAGCCAGGGGGCAATGAGCAGTTCTTC. The chain has TRBV10-3 and TRBJ2-1; 7 bases agree with TRBD1. Unmatched junction bases numbered 1, after V lost 2 bases and J lost 6 bases. The CDR3 is 13 amino acids. The germline CDR1 and CDR2 sequences are ENHRY and SYGVKD.

This chain links TRBV2 with TRBJ1-2, with a possible D match to TRBD1 (6 bases). Germline V CDR1 and CDR2: SNHLY, FYNNEI. Trimming removed 4 bases at V and 7 bases at J, with 16 bases between. The CDR3 has 14 amino acids. CDR3: CASSGTSGALGYTF. CDR3 nucleotide sequence: TGTGCCAGCAGTGGGACCTCAGGGGCGCTTGGCTACACCTTC.

V and J are TRBV11-2 and TRBJ2-7, with 12 bases lining up with TRBD1. CDR1 SGHAT and CDR2 FQNNGV come from the germline V gene. With 5 bases clipped from V and 4 bases from J, the junction kept 12 bases outside the gene matches. This CDR3 contains 17 residues. The CDR3 spells CASSQTAGTGGRYEQYF. Written as DNA, the CDR3 is TGTGCCAGCAGCCAGACAGCCGGGACAGGGGGCAGGTACGAGCAGTACTTC.

V is TRBV27 and J is TRBJ2-3, with D unresolved. Germline V lookup: CDR1 MNHEY, CDR2 SMNVEV (reference sequence). V shed 4 bases and J shed 6 bases, with 14 bases lying between them. The CDR3 runs to 14 residues. Written as DNA, the CDR3 is TGTGCCAGCAGTTCCCCGGGTCGCGGCGATACGCAGTATTTT. Translation: CASSSPGRGDTQYF.

J is TRBJ1-1 and V is TRBV3-1 (or the pseudogene TRBV3-2); weak D call: TRBD1 (6 bases). The CDR3 length is 15 residues. V gave up 0 bases and J gave up 5 bases, with 13 bases separating them. The germline V gene has CDR1 LGHDT and CDR2 YNNKEL (reference sequence). Written as DNA, the CDR3 is TGTGCCAGCAGCCAAGACCCGGCAGGGGCGACTGAAGCTTTCTTT. Translated, it gives CASSQDPAGATEAFF.

The CDR3 DNA sequence: TGCGCCAGCAGTGGAAGGGCAGGGGGGAAAGAGACCCAGTACTTC. Its translation is CASSGRAGGKETQYF. This chain uses TRBV10-2 with TRBJ2-5; perhaps TRBD1 as D (7 bases). V lost 4 bases and J lost 3, with 15 bases in between. Germline CDR1 is WSHSY and CDR2 is SAAADI. CDR3 length: 15 residues.

V usage is TRBV24-1 and J usage is TRBJ1-2; no clear D gene. The CDR3 totals 12 residues. The V gene lost 5 bases and the J gene lost 3 bases, with 6 bases spanning the gap. Looked up from germline, CDR1 is KGHDR and CDR2 is SFDVKD. The CDR3 coding sequence is TGTGCCACCAGTGGCGAGGACTATGGCTACACCTTC. The encoded protein is CATSGEDYGYTF.

The chain recombines TRBV6-5 with TRBJ1-4; D remains unclear. The CDR3 contains 14 residues. Per germline, CDR1 MNHEY and CDR2 SVGAGI. Trimming removed 4 bases from V and 8 bases from J, with 14 bases in between. CDR3 coding DNA: TGTGCCAGCAGTTCACGGAAAGGGAGGGAAAAACTGTTTTTT. Translating it yields CASSSRKGREKLFF.

The rearrangement joins TRBV2 to TRBJ1-5; D remains unclear. The ends were cut back, 1 base at V and 4 bases at J, with 8 bases in the middle. The CDR3 sequence is 14 residues long. CDR1 SNHLY and CDR2 FYNNEI come from the germline V gene. CDR3 coding DNA: TGTGCCAGCAGTGAAGGGAGAGGAAATCAGCCCCAGCATTTT. It translates to CASSEGRGNQPQHF.

The CDR3 DNA reads TGTGCCGAAGTCCCTAGCGGGGCTTACGAGCAGTACTTC. This encodes CAEVPSGAYEQYF. The genes are TRBV10-3 and TRBJ2-7; 9 nucleotides line up with TRBD2. Germline values: CDR1 ENHRY, CDR2 SYGVKD. This CDR3 is built from 13 residues. J gave up 4 bases and V 11 bases, and 9 bases lay outside the gene matches.

The gene calls are TRBV5-1 and TRBJ1-2; D ambiguous. The V gene's germline CDR1 is SGHRS and CDR2 YFSETQ. V was pared by 0 bases and J by 6 bases, with 12 bases between. The CDR3 contains 14 residues. The CDR3 sequence: CASSLGGEFDGYTF. CDR3 nucleotide sequence: TGCGCCAGCAGCTTGGGCGGGGAGTTCGATGGCTACACCTTC.